Each of the 16 T cell receptor beta chains below was sequenced from the same sample in a study of blood T cells in healthy people across ages. A second PCR of roughly 7 to 11 cycles used a sample-barcoded 5' primer and a J-beta primer mix. TCRdb recomputed calls from the 5' RACE reads with MiXCR, one row per CDR3 protein. In the table there are just under 550,000 distinct CDR3 sequences, approximately 25% of which are singletons. This same sample was also taken into another study, of T cells of mothers and their children.

The sequencing sample was made of blood. All receptors derive from a boy younger than 18 in good health.

V usage is TRBV3-1 and J usage is TRBJ1-2; D not resolved. Between the trimmed V and J ends, which lost 5 bases and 6 bases, there was a span of 10 bases. This CDR3 contains 12 residues. Germline V gives CDR1 LGHDT, CDR2 YNNKEL (reference sequence). The CDR3 protein is CASSGKTHGYTF. In DNA form, the CDR3 reads TGTGCCAGCAGCGGGAAGACCCATGGCTACACCTTC.

V and J are TRBV7-9 and TRBJ2-1, with a tentative D call TRBD2 (6 bases). CDR3 length: 16 residues. V dropped 5 bases and J dropped 7 bases, with 21 bases sitting between them. Germline lookup yields CDR1 SEHNR and CDR2 FQNEAQ (reference sequence). CDR3 sequence (DNA): TGTGCCAGCAGCCCCCGACTAGACCCGGGATTGAATGAGCAGTTCTTC. Residues: CASSPRLDPGLNEQFF.

This clonotype was found a few times. The germline gene is not matched at one end of the junction; a read error may be the cause. The chain joins TRBV7-7 to TRBJ2-3; weak D call: TRBD2 (6 bases). The CDR3 loop spans 15 amino acids. Germline V gives CDR1 SSHAT, CDR2 FNYEAQ (reference sequence). Here the CDR3 DNA reads TGTGCTAGCAGCCCGGGCGGGGCGACCTCAGATACGCAGTATTTT. Translating it yields CASSPGGATSDTQYF. Full variable domain (rest looked up from reference TRBV7-7 and TRBJ2-3): GAGVSQSPRYKVTKRGQDVTLRCDPISSHATLYWYQQALGQGPEFLTYFNYEAQPDKSGLPSDRFSAERPEGSISTLTIQRTEQRDSAMYRCASSPGGATSDTQYFGPGTRLTVL.

The gene calls are TRBV7-9 and TRBJ2-5, with D perhaps matching TRBD1 (6 bases). Per germline, CDR1 SEHNR and CDR2 FQNEAQ (reference sequence). V lost 5 bases to trimming and J lost 2 bases, with 18 bases between them. The CDR3 sequence is 16 residues long. The CDR3 spells CASSLPLGRGQETQYF. The CDR3 DNA reads TGTGCCAGCAGCCTCCCTCTCGGCAGGGGACAAGAGACCCAGTACTTC.

V and J are TRBV4-2 and TRBJ2-7, with a possible D match to TRBD2 (5 bases). The CDR3 sequence is 15 residues long. V was shortened by 4 bases and J by 5 bases, with 18 bases between the two germline ends. Per the germline V gene, CDR1 is LGHNA and CDR2 is YNFKEQ. The CDR3 DNA sequence: TGTGCCAGCAGCCCAAAACGCGGCCCGCGGGACGAGCAGTACTTC. As protein: CASSPKRGPRDEQYF.

This clonotype was observed a few times. The chain carries TRBV20-1 and TRBJ2-1; D is perhaps TRBD2 (7 bases). V lost 5 bases and J 8 bases, leaving 19 bases between the germline ends. This CDR3 is built from 14 residues. Germline CDR1 DFQATT, CDR2 SNEGSKA (reference sequence). CDR3 amino acids: CSAVRGAIGHEQFF. CDR3 coding DNA: TGCAGTGCTGTTCGGGGGGCTATTGGCCATGAGCAGTTCTTC.

On this clonotype: One junction end disagrees with the germline gene, perhaps due to a read error. The chain couples TRBV10-3 to TRBJ2-5; D is ambiguous. The CDR3 consists of 14 residues. CDR1 is ENHRY, CDR2 SYGVKD, per germline. The CDR3 loop is CAISEPGLQEAQYF. The DNA for the CDR3 is TGTGCCATCAGTGAGCCTGGTCTCCAAGAGGCCCAGTACTTC.

V is TRBV20-1 and J is TRBJ2-3; no reliable D call. The CDR3 covers 14 residues. Per the germline V gene, CDR1 is DFQATT and CDR2 is SNEGSKA (reference sequence). The V end was cut by 1 base, the J end by 2 bases, with 10 bases between. The CDR3 region has the DNA TGCAGTGCTAGAGTTCGGCAGAACACAGATACGCAGTATTTT. It encodes CSARVRQNTDTQYF.

The table lists this clonotype with a few counts. This chain links TRBV7-6 with TRBJ2-7; D remains unclear. This CDR3 contains 12 residues. In germline, CDR1 is SGHVS, CDR2 FNYEAQ. The ends were cut back, 5 bases at V and 6 bases at J, with 11 bases in the middle. The DNA of the CDR3 is TGTGCCAGCAGCCCTGACGCCTCCGAGCAGTACTTC. The encoded protein is CASSPDASEQYF.

The rearrangement uses TRBV4-3 and TRBJ2-7; 16 bases match TRBD2. The trim removed 5 bases at V and 0 bases at J, leaving 4 bases unmatched. Germline V gives CDR1 LGHNA, CDR2 YSLEER. The length of the CDR3 is 17 residues. This chain's CDR3 is CASSEGLAGGSSYEQYF. In DNA, the CDR3 is TGCGCCAGCAGCGAGGGACTAGCGGGGGGGAGCTCCTACGAGCAGTACTTC.

The chain combines TRBV5-1 with TRBJ2-5; tentative D call: TRBD2 (7 bases). V lost 2 bases and J 2 bases, leaving 16 bases between the germline ends. This CDR3 is 16 amino acids long. Germline V gene data show CDR1 as SGHRS and CDR2 as YFSETQ. This CDR3 reads CASSFPAGGRQETQYF. For the CDR3, the DNA is TGCGCCAGCAGCTTTCCGGCCGGGGGGCGGCAAGAGACCCAGTACTTC.

This clonotype came up a few times. At one of its ends the junction is not consistent with the germline gene, which may arise from a read error. The V call is TRBV9, the J call TRBJ2-5; 8 bases line up with TRBD2. The DNA end favors TRBJ2-1, so the J call may be wrong. This CDR3 is 15 amino acids long. Germline V lookup: CDR1 SGDLS, CDR2 YYNGEE. The CDR3 nucleotides are TGTACCAGCAGCCCTCGGGGGGGGGCGGACAATGAGCAGTTCTTC. This encodes CTSSPRGGADNEQFF.

This clonotype was found a few times. The J gene is TRBJ2-1, the V gene TRBV29-1; D perhaps matches TRBD2 (5 bases). The length of the CDR3 is 16 residues. V lost 0 bases to trimming and J lost 6 bases, with 18 bases between them. Germline V CDR1 and CDR2: SQVTM, ANQGSEA. CDR3 bases: TGCAGCGTTGAAGATCCCCACGGGATAGGAGGCAATGAGCAGTTCTTC. It codes for CSVEDPHGIGGNEQFF.

The chain uses TRBV5-6 and TRBJ1-6, with 8 bases that match TRBD1. V was pared by 2 bases and J by 8 bases, with 3 bases of the junction left unmatched. Germline assignment: CDR1 SGHDT and CDR2 YYEEEE. The CDR3 spans 14 residues. CDR3 in amino acids: CASSFGQGDSPLHF. CDR3 nucleotide sequence: TGTGCCAGCAGCTTTGGACAGGGTGATTCACCCCTCCACTTT.

The table lists this clonotype with a few counts. The chain uses TRBV20-1 and TRBJ1-2, with TRBD1 as a possible D gene (5 bases). This CDR3 spans 13 amino acids. The germline V gene encodes CDR1 DFQATT and CDR2 SNEGSKA (reference sequence). Deletions cut 6 bases from V and 4 bases from J, with 15 bases between. Here the CDR3 reads CSAIPRDSYGYTF. In DNA, the CDR3 is TGCAGTGCGATTCCCCGGGACTCCTATGGCTACACCTTC.

The J gene is TRBJ2-1, the V gene TRBV28; 10 positions agree with TRBD2. This CDR3 has 15 residues. Per germline, CDR1 MDHEN and CDR2 SYDVKM. Trimming removed 4 bases from V and 6 bases from J; junction bases left unmatched: 6. The CDR3 reads CASSSLAGALNEQFF. The CDR3 bases are TGTGCCAGCAGTTCCCTAGCGGGAGCTCTCAATGAGCAGTTCTTC.